At least ten counts were recorded for the clone carrying this TCR beta chain. What it recognizes is unknown. The data originate from a study of identical twins. Study results and limitations: Models underestimated out-of-frame TCR alpha sharing in monozygotic twins.

A universal primer site came from template switching; cDNA carried unique molecular identifiers. TCRdb redid the calling of the 5' RACE reads with MiXCR, one entry per CDR3 protein. The sample consists of nearly 250,000 distinct CDR3 sequences, approximately 7% of them appearing once. CDR3 length: 16 residues. Unmatched junction bases numbered 7, after V lost 3 bases and J lost 5 bases. Per the germline V gene, CDR1 is MNHNS and CDR2 is SASEGT. These data were also filed under a second study, of yellow fever vaccine responses in identical twins.

The source material was memory (CD45RO+) T cells sorted from blood. The chain recombines TRBV6-1 with TRBJ2-2; 9 positions agree with TRBD1. The TCR comes from a woman aged 18-29 years in good health. The CDR3 DNA is TGTGCCAGCAGTGATCCGGGACAGGGTAGGACCGGGGAGCTGTTTTTT. Translated, it gives CASSDPGQGRTGELFF.